These T cell receptor beta chains were read from a single sample in a study of blood T cell repertoires in COVID-19. Here immunoSEQ multiplex PCR was the method, and the copy in TCRdb shows in-frame clones only, minus some. Of roughly 200,000 clones listed, 80% were seen once; the top ten hold less than 7%. The sample consisted of peripheral blood. The receptors originated from a man aged 55 to 70 with acute or convalescent COVID-19. The CDR3 runs from the conserved cysteine through the conserved F or W. D genes are given only for firm matches. Rows may omit the clone size; those that give it use once, few, many or a size class.

d_call	clone_size	j_call	v_call	cdr3_aa	cdr3_nt
NA	NA	TRBJ1-3	TRBV12-5	CASGLGGSGNTIYF	TGTGCTAGTGGTTTGGGAGGGTCCGGAAACACCATATATTTT
NA	NA	TRBJ2-1	TRBV18	CASSPDSFNEQFF	TGTGCCAGCTCACCGGACAGTTTCAATGAGCAGTTCTTC
TRBD1	NA	TRBJ1-5	TRBV24-1	CATSDLRDRSNQPQHF	TGTGCCACCAGTGACCTCCGGGACAGGAGCAATCAGCCCCAGCATTTT
TRBD1	once	TRBJ1-2	TRBV18	CASSPQGGQGAVGYTF	TGTGCCAGCTCACCACAAGGGGGACAGGGGGCTGTTGGCTACACCTTC
NA	NA	TRBJ2-3	TRBV5-1	CASTPLGGSDTQYF	TGCGCCAGCACCCCTCTTGGGGGGTCAGATACGCAGTATTTT
TRBD1	NA	TRBJ1-2	TRBV2	CASRQGYGYTF	TGTGCCAGCCGACAGGGTTATGGCTACACCTTC
NA	NA	TRBJ1-5	TRBV6-5	CASTIERGQPQHF	TGTGCCAGCACCATCGAGAGGGGGCAGCCCCAGCATTTT
NA	NA	TRBJ2-3	TRBV6-2/TRBV6-3	CASSYPGDTQYF	TGTGCCAGCAGTTACCCGGGAGATACGCAGTATTTT
NA	NA	TRBJ1-2	TRBV10-3	CAISESLTGMEDGYTF	TGTGCCATCAGTGAGTCTCTAACAGGGATGGAGGATGGCTACACCTTC
TRBD2	NA	TRBJ2-1	TRBV24-1	CATSAGGVHEQFF	TGTGCCACCTCAGCGGGAGGGGTCCATGAGCAGTTCTTC
TRBD1	NA	TRBJ2-2	TRBV23-1	CASSQRDRPTGELFF	TGCGCCAGCAGTCAAAGGGACAGGCCAACCGGGGAGCTGTTTTTT
TRBD2	NA	TRBJ2-3	TRBV3-1/TRBV3-2	CASSQDRAGTDTQYF	TGTGCCAGCAGCCAAGATAGAGCGGGGACAGATACGCAGTATTTT
TRBD2	NA	TRBJ2-3	TRBV6-2/TRBV6-3	CASSYREAGVGLDTQYF	TGTGCCAGCAGTTACCGGGAAGCGGGGGTAGGTCTAGATACGCAGTATTTT
NA	NA	TRBJ2-7	TRBV7-9	CASSLVGGIEQYF	TGTGCCAGCAGCTTAGTAGGCGGGATCGAGCAGTACTTC
NA	once	TRBJ1-1	TRBV5-1	CASSPRTANTEAFF	TGCGCCAGCAGCCCACGGACAGCGAACACTGAAGCTTTCTTT
NA	NA	TRBJ1-5	TRBV2	CASSGQDQPQHF	TGTGCCAGCAGTGGGCAAGATCAGCCCCAGCATTTT
TRBD1	NA	TRBJ1-2	TRBV3-1/TRBV3-2	CASSPDRGRVYGYTF	TGTGCCAGCAGCCCCGACAGGGGGCGAGTGTATGGCTACACCTTC
TRBD2	NA	TRBJ2-7	TRBV9	CASSEAGGGFYEQYF	TGTGCCAGCAGCGAGGCGGGAGGAGGTTTCTACGAGCAGTACTTC
TRBD1	NA	TRBJ1-2	TRBV24-1	CATSDGRGQGAGYTF	TGTGCCACCAGTGATGGCAGGGGCCAGGGGGCAGGCTACACCTTC
NA	NA	TRBJ2-1	TRBV18	CASSPTRSYNEQFF	TGTGCCAGCTCACCGACTAGATCCTACAATGAGCAGTTCTTC
TRBD1	NA	TRBJ1-5	TRBV10-3	CAISEQGVTGQPQHF	TGTGCCATCAGCGAGCAGGGGGTTACGGGTCAGCCCCAGCATTTT
NA	NA	TRBJ2-7	TRBV7-2	CASSLVRDSYEQYF	TGTGCCAGCAGCTTGGTCCGAGACTCCTACGAGCAGTACTTC
TRBD1	once	TRBJ2-3	TRBV5-6	CASSLWVGGHSTDTQYF	TGTGCCAGCAGCTTGTGGGTAGGGGGCCATAGCACAGATACGCAGTATTTT
NA	once	TRBJ1-2	TRBV19	CASSTFQEEDYGYTF	TGTGCCAGTAGCACTTTCCAGGAGGAGGACTATGGCTACACCTTC
NA	NA	TRBJ1-3	TRBV29-1	CSVVPRGSGSTIYF	TGCAGCGTTGTCCCCAGGGGTTCTGGAAGCACCATATATTTT
NA	NA	TRBJ2-2	TRBV3-1/TRBV3-2	CASSPNDRLFF	TGTGCCAGCAGCCCCAATGACAGGCTGTTTTTT
NA	once	TRBJ2-1	TRBV7-3	CASSPSRGRSNEQFF	TGTGCCAGCAGCCCGTCTAGGGGGAGATCCAATGAGCAGTTCTTC
TRBD2	NA	TRBJ2-1	TRBV10-3	CAISASGSNGNNEQFF	TGTGCCATCAGTGCCAGCGGGAGTAACGGGAACAATGAGCAGTTCTTC
TRBD2	NA	TRBJ2-7	TRBV6-5	CASSYSLAGGSYEQYF	TGTGCCAGCAGTTACTCACTAGCGGGAGGTTCCTACGAGCAGTACTTC
NA	few	TRBJ2-7	TRBV5-1	CASSLAGGSYEQYF	TGCGCCAGCAGCTTGGCCGGGGGTTCCTACGAGCAGTACTTC
TRBD2	NA	TRBJ2-7	TRBV29-1	CSVEAQGTSGHSYEQYF	TGCAGCGTTGAAGCCCAAGGGACTAGCGGCCACTCCTACGAGCAGTACTTC
NA	NA	TRBJ1-5	TRBV2	CASSEQGIAEPQHF	TGTGCCAGCAGTGAACAGGGGATTGCGGAGCCCCAGCATTTT
TRBD1	NA	TRBJ2-2	TRBV2	CASSDPGPTGVAGELFF	TGTGCCAGCAGTGACCCCGGGCCGACAGGGGTGGCCGGGGAGCTGTTTTTT
NA	NA	TRBJ1-1	TRBV2	CASSDGGAPNTEAFF	TGTGCCAGCAGTGACGGGGGGGCCCCGAACACTGAAGCTTTCTTT
TRBD2	NA	TRBJ2-1	TRBV30	CAWNVLAGNEQFF	TGTGCCTGGAATGTACTAGCGGGGAATGAGCAGTTCTTC
NA	NA	TRBJ1-5	TRBV6-5	CASMSGPQPQHF	TGTGCCAGCATGTCAGGGCCTCAGCCCCAGCATTTT
NA	NA	TRBJ2-6	TRBV9	CASSPRTDRYTANVLTF	TGTGCCAGCAGCCCCCGGACAGATCGCTATACGGCCAACGTCCTGACTTTC
NA	NA	TRBJ2-7	TRBV3-1/TRBV3-2	CASSQEPPGTHYEQYF	TGTGCCAGCAGCCAAGAGCCCCCCGGGACTCACTACGAGCAGTACTTC
TRBD1	NA	TRBJ1-5	TRBV19	CASSVRDRNQPQHF	TGTGCCAGTAGTGTCCGGGACAGGAATCAGCCCCAGCATTTT
TRBD2	NA	TRBJ2-7	TRBV7-9	CASSDTRGGHEQYF	TGTGCCAGCAGCGACACGCGGGGGGGCCACGAGCAGTACTTC
NA	NA	TRBJ1-5	TRBV15	CATSRDLKGAQHF	TGTGCCACCAGCAGAGATCTCAAGGGAGCCCAGCATTTT
NA	NA	TRBJ1-3	TRBV2	CASLAELGNTIYF	TGTGCCAGCTTGGCGGAACTGGGAAACACCATATATTTT
NA	NA	TRBJ2-1	TRBV16	CASSQPQGPGQFF	TGTGCCAGCAGCCAACCACAGGGTCCCGGGCAGTTCTTC
TRBD1	NA	TRBJ2-1	TRBV4-1	CASSQIRQGEQFF	TGCGCCAGCAGCCAGATACGACAGGGCGAGCAGTTCTTC